Below are 3 T cell receptor beta chains sequenced from a single sample in a study of blood T cell repertoires in COVID-19. Measured with immunoSEQ multiplex PCR; TCRdb has only the in-frame clones, and not every one. The sample lists 200,000 or so clones; about 88% were seen once. Sequenced sample: PBMCs or T cells enriched from blood (not recorded which). The receptor source for this set is a woman aged 25 to 39 who had recovered from COVID-19.

The genes are TRBV5-1 and TRBJ2-5; 11 positions agree with TRBD1. The CDR3 spans 16 residues. Germline assignment: CDR1 SGHRS and CDR2 YFSETQ. V was pared by 3 bases and J by 4 bases, with 8 bases of the junction left unmatched. The CDR3 coding sequence is TGCGCCAGCAGCTACCCGACCGGGACAGGGGGAGAGACCCAGTACTTC. The encoded protein is CASSYPTGTGGETQYF.

This clone was picked up one time. The J gene is TRBJ1-5, the V gene TRBV2, with 8 positions matching TRBD1. The CDR3 has 14 residues. The V gene's germline CDR1 is SNHLY and CDR2 FYNNEI. Trimming at V came to 4 bases and at J to 5 bases, leaving 4 bases not matched to a gene. CDR3 DNA: TGTGCCAGCAGTGCCCAGGGGGCTGATCAGCCCCAGCATTTT. Encoded protein: CASSAQGADQPQHF.

V usage is TRBV7-9 and J usage is TRBJ1-6; D might be TRBD1 (5 bases). Germline CDR1 SEHNR, CDR2 FQNEAQ (reference sequence). Trimming left V 4 bases short and J 5 bases short, with 9 bases between. The CDR3 is 14 amino acids. The CDR3 spells CASSSRVNNSPLHF. The CDR3 region has the DNA TGTGCCAGCAGCTCCAGGGTGAATAATTCACCCCTCCACTTT.